The T cell receptor (beta chain) under discussion was sequenced for a study of CD8+ T cells in alopecia areata. The study's findings and limits: The study found higher clonality in lesional than normal scalp, especially in alopecia totalis/universalis.

RNA was extracted and reverse transcribed into cDNA as the sequencing template. Here immunoSEQ multiplex PCR was the method, and the copy in TCRdb shows in-frame clones only, minus some. Of 200,000 to 250,000 clones listed, under 40% are singletons. There are 15 residues in the CDR3. CDR1 and CDR2 (germline): SGHAT, FQNNGV. With 5 bases clipped from V and 2 bases from J, the junction kept 6 bases outside the gene matches. As for this clone: Its antigen is as yet unknown.

Stated treatment: oral pan-JAK inhibitor, 5-10 mg twice daily. This chain connects TRBV11-2 to TRBJ2-1, with 7 bases fitting TRBD1. This TCR was recovered from a human donor with alopecia areata. The source material was CD4+ T cells sorted from blood, sampled at approximately week 30, from a patient treated with tofacitinib. The CDR3 here is CASSPEQGTYNEQFF. The DNA of the CDR3 is TGTGCCAGCAGCCCTGAACAGGGGACCTACAATGAGCAGTTCTTC.